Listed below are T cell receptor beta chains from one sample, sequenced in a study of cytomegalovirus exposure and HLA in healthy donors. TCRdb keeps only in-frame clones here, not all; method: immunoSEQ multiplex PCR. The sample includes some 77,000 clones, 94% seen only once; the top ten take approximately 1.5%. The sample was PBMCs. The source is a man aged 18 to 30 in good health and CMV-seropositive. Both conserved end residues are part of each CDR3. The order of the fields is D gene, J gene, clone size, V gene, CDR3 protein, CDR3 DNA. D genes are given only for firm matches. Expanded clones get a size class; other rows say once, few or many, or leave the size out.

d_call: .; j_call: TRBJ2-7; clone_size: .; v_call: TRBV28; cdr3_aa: CASSRQPSSYEQYF; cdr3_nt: TGTGCCAGCAGTCGACAACCCAGCTCCTACGAGCAGTACTTC
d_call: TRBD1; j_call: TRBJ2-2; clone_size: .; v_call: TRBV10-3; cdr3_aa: CAIKPGTENTGELFF; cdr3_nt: TGTGCCATCAAACCCGGGACAGAGAACACCGGGGAGCTGTTTTTT
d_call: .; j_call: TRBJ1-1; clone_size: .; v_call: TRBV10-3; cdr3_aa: CAISNRAHTEAFF; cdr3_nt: TGTGCCATCAGTAACAGGGCGCACACTGAAGCTTTCTTT
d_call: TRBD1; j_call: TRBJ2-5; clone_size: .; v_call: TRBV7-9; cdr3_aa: CASSLGDRGFSETQYF; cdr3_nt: TGTGCCAGCAGCTTAGGGGACAGGGGCTTTTCAGAGACCCAGTACTTC
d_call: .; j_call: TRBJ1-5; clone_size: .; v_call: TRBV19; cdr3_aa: CASRLTGSYSNQPQHF; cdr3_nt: TGTGCCAGTAGGCTGACAGGCAGTTATAGCAATCAGCCCCAGCATTTT
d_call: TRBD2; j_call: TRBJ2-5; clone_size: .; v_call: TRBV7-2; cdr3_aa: CASSLDPAGEKTQYF; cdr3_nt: TGTGCCAGCAGCTTAGATCCAGCGGGGGAAAAGACCCAGTACTTC
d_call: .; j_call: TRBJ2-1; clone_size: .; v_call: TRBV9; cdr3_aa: CASSVAEGASSYNEQFF; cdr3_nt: TGTGCCAGCAGCGTAGCGGAGGGGGCCAGCTCCTACAATGAGCAGTTCTTC
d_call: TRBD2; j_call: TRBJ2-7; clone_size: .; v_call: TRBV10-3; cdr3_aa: CAISESTSDTPSYEQYF; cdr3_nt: TGTGCCATCAGTGAGTCGACTAGCGATACCCCTTCCTACGAGCAGTACTTC
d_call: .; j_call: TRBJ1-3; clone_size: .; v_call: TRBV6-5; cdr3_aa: CASIKGNTIYF; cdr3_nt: TGTGCCAGCATCAAGGGGAACACCATATATTTT
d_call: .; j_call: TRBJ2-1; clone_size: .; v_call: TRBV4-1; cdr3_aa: CASSQYPNRDSPWNEQFF; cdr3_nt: TGCGCCAGCAGCCAATACCCTAACCGGGACTCTCCATGGAATGAGCAGTTCTTC
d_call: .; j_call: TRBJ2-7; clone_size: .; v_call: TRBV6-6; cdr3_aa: CASSYGGPPYEQYF; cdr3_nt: TGTGCCAGCAGTTACGGAGGTCCCCCCTACGAGCAGTACTTC
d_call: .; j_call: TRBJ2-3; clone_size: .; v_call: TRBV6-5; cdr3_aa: CASSLVGAPDTQYF; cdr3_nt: TGTGCCAGCAGTCTGGTGGGGGCTCCAGATACGCAGTATTTT
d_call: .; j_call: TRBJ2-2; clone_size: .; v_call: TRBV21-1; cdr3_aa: CASSRQVGRDTGELFF; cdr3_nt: TGTGCCAGCAGCCGACAAGTCGGGAGAGACACCGGGGAGCTGTTTTTT
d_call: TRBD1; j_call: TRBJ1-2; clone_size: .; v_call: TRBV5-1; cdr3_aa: CASSAGQGARNGYTF; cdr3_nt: TGCGCCAGCAGCGCCGGACAGGGGGCGCGGAATGGCTACACCTTC
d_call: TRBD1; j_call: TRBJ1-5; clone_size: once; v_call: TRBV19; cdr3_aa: CASSGDRNQPQHF; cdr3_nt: TGTGCCAGTAGTGGGGACAGAAATCAGCCCCAGCATTTT
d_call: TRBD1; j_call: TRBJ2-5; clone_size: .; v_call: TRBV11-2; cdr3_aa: CASSTHRGRRETQYF; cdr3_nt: TGTGCCAGCAGCACCCACAGGGGGCGCAGGGAGACCCAGTACTTC
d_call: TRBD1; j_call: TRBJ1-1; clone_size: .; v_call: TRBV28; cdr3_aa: CASSSVYRGHTEAFF; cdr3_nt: TGTGCCAGCAGTTCAGTATACAGGGGGCACACTGAAGCTTTCTTT
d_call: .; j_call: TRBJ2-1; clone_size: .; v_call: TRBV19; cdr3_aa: CASTTWSYNEQFF; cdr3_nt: TGTGCCAGTACTACGTGGTCCTACAATGAGCAGTTCTTC
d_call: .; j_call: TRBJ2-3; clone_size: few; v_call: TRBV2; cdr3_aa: CASSEERGAGDTQYF; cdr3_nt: TGTGCCAGCAGTGAGGAACGGGGGGCCGGGGATACGCAGTATTTT
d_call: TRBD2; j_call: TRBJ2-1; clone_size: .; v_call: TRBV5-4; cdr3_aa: CASSSTSGGYNEQFF; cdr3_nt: TGTGCCAGCAGCTCGACTAGCGGGGGTTACAATGAGCAGTTCTTC
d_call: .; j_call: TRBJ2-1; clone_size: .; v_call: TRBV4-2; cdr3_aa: CASSQPTSWPNNEQFF; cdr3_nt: TGTGCCAGCAGCCAACCAACTAGCTGGCCTAACAATGAGCAGTTCTTC
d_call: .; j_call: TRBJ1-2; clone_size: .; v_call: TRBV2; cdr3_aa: CASSQVYGYTF; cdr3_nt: TGTGCCAGCAGCCAGGTTTATGGCTACACCTTC
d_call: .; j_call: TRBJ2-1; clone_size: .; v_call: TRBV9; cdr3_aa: CASSVVGRGGNEQFF; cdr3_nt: TGTGCCAGCAGCGTAGTGGGTAGGGGGGGCAATGAGCAGTTCTTC
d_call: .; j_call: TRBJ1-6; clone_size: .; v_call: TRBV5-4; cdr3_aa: CASSLGQTPAALHF; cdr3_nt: TGTGCCAGCAGCTTGGGGCAAACGCCGGCGGCCCTCCACTTT
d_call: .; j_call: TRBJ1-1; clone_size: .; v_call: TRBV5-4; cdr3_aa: CASSSGVRTEAFF; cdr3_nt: TGTGCCAGCAGCTCGGGGGTTAGAACTGAAGCTTTCTTT
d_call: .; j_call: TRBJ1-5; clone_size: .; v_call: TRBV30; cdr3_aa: CAWRAPLGHQPQHF; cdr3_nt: TGTGCCTGGAGGGCCCCCCTGGGGCATCAGCCCCAGCATTTT
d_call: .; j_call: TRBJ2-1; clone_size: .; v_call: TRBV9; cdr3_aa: CASSVAAGMGNEQFF; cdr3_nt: TGTGCCAGCAGCGTAGCGGCGGGAATGGGGAATGAGCAGTTCTTC
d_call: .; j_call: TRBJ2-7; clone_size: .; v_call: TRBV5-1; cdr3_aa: CASSADQGYGDEQYF; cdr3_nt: TGCGCCAGCAGCGCAGATCAGGGTTATGGAGACGAGCAGTACTTC